This T cell receptor beta chain was identified in a study of cytomegalovirus exposure and HLA in healthy donors. The PCR contained 60 Vbeta and 13 Jbeta primers. Measured with immunoSEQ multiplex PCR; TCRdb has only the in-frame clones, and not every one. Among roughly 240,000 clones listed, 70% to 90% were seen once. Deletions cut 5 bases from V and 2 bases from J, with 15 bases between. Germline loops: CDR1 MNHEY, CDR2 SMNVEV (reference sequence). The length of the CDR3 is 15 residues. This receptor was identified in a girl aged 2 to 10 in good health and CMV-seronegative. This chain links TRBV27 with TRBJ1-1; D gene uncertain. Sequencing was carried out using PBMCs. Here the CDR3 DNA reads TGTGCCAGCAGTCTGGCTTCGTTGGTTAACACTGAAGCTTTCTTT. Protein sequence: CASSLASLVNTEAFF.